This T cell receptor (beta chain) was captured by sequencing in a study of blood T cell repertoires in COVID-19. Study-wide background: From the United States, Italy and Spain came samples of acute and convalescent COVID-19.

Authors' data handling: From reference gene primer amplification, estimates of nucleated cell counts were derived. Clones were read by immunoSEQ multiplex PCR, and TCRdb kept only the in-frame ones, dropping some. Clonal size and the V and J genes are those of that table, whereas D and trimming came from the DNA. The repertoire has approximately 300,000 clones, around 89% of them found once; the top ten carry around 0.98%. This clone was seen a single time. In germline, CDR1 is MDHEN, CDR2 SYDVKM. The CDR3 contains 15 residues. Trimming removed 3 bases from V and 4 bases from J, with 16 bases in between.

What was sequenced was peripheral blood. This TCR was sampled from a woman aged 40 to 55 with COVID-19, enrolled during active disease. This rearrangement joins TRBV28 to TRBJ2-7, with D possibly TRBD2 on 5 matching bases. CDR3 nucleotide sequence: TGTGCCAGCAGTTTTCGACGCGGCGGGCCTTACGAGCAGTACTTC. Its translation is CASSFRRGGPYEQYF. The whole variable domain, filled in from reference TRBV28 and TRBJ2-7, reads DVKVTQSSRYLVKRTGEKVFLECVQDMDHENMFWYRQDPGLGLRLIYFSYDVKMKEKGDIPEGYSVSREKKERFSLILESASTNQTSMYLCASSFRRGGPYEQYFGPGTRLTVT.